Listed here is a single T cell receptor (beta chain). During active infection, Seattle patients enrolled and were then monitored through disease. These data are taken from a study of blood T cell repertoires in COVID-19. About the research overall: Both acute and convalescent COVID-19 samples were obtained from the United States, Italy and Spain.

Study processing details: Reference gene primer amplification in the assay estimated nucleated cell counts. Here immunoSEQ multiplex PCR was the method, and the copy in TCRdb shows in-frame clones only, minus some. V and J calls and clone size are given by that table; D and trimming were obtained from the DNA. The sample carries about 160,000 clones, 70% to 90% recorded once. The germline V gene has CDR1 KGHSH and CDR2 LQKENI. The CDR3 sequence is 16 residues long. V was pared by 6 bases and J by 1 base, with 18 bases between. The gene calls are TRBV18 and TRBJ1-1; maybe TRBD1 (6 bases). This receptor was obtained from a man at least 80 years old with COVID-19, enrolled during active disease. Source material: peripheral blood. The CDR3 loop reads CASSTSHGQPNTEAFF. The CDR3 nucleotides are TGTGCCAGCTCGACTTCCCACGGACAGCCGAACACTGAAGCTTTCTTT.